Listed below are T cell receptor beta chains from one sample, sequenced in a study of cytomegalovirus exposure and HLA in healthy donors. The protocol was immunoSEQ multiplex PCR, while the TCRdb copy is restricted to in-frame clones and leaves out a portion. The table records some 140,000 clones, roughly 60% of them present only once. The sequenced sample was PBMCs. Every receptor here comes from a woman aged 40-49 years in good health and CMV-seronegative. Both conserved end residues are part of each CDR3. A D gene is named only where the DNA matches it firmly. Some rows have no size entry. The others give once, few or many, or a class for an expanded clone.

TRBJ1-2 TRBD1 - TRBV7-8 TGTGCCAGCAAGGAGACAGGGGGTTTTGTATCTTATGGCTACACCTTC CASKETGGFVSYGYTF
TRBJ1-1 - - TRBV19 TGTGCCAGTAGTATAGAAGCGGGTCTTATAGCTTTCTTT CASSIEAGLIAFF
TRBJ2-7 - - TRBV11-2 TGTGCCAGCAGCTTGGGGGCTGGGGAGCAGTACTTC CASSLGAGEQYF
TRBJ1-6 - - TRBV5-4 TGTGCCAGCAGCTTGGGACAGTCGGGGGGCTTTTCACCCCTCCACTTT CASSLGQSGGFSPLHF
TRBJ1-1 - - TRBV27 TGTGCCAGCAGTGTCGGGTCGGAGACAGGTCATTCGGGTGAAGCTTTCTTT CASSVGSETGHSGEAFF
TRBJ1-4 TRBD1 - TRBV10-1 TGCGCCAGCAGCCCCGGACAGGCAACTAATGAAAAACTGTTTTTT CASSPGQATNEKLFF
TRBJ2-7 TRBD1 - TRBV7-8 TGTGCCAGCCGACAGGGGTACGAGCAGTACTTC CASRQGYEQYF
TRBJ1-3 - - TRBV4-2 TGTGCCAGCAGCCAAGATCTGTCGGGGGACGGAAACACCATATATTTT CASSQDLSGDGNTIYF
TRBJ2-3 TRBD2 few TRBV6-4 TGTGCCAGCAGTCCTCGGGCGGGGGGTCTCACAGATACGCAGTATTTT CASSPRAGGLTDTQYF
TRBJ2-3 TRBD1 - TRBV6-5 TGTGCCAGCAGTTACTCGACAGGGGCTGGCACAGATACGCAGTATTTT CASSYSTGAGTDTQYF
TRBJ2-7 TRBD1 - TRBV6-5 TGTGCCAGCAGTTCGGACAGGGGACCCTACGAGCAGTACTTC CASSSDRGPYEQYF
TRBJ2-1 - few TRBV4-2 TGTGCCAGCAGCCAAGGGATCCTAGCTACTGAGCAGTTCTTC CASSQGILATEQFF
TRBJ2-3 - - TRBV10-3 TGTGCCATCAGTGAGTCGACGGACTCGGATACGCAGTATTTT CAISESTDSDTQYF
TRBJ2-2 TRBD2 - TRBV9 TGTGCCAGCAGCGTGCGGGGGGCGAACACCGGGGAGCTGTTTTTT CASSVRGANTGELFF
TRBJ1-4 - - TRBV6-5 TGTGCCAGCAGTTACGATCCCCCGGGAGGGGGAAAACTGTTTTTT CASSYDPPGGGKLFF
TRBJ1-5 - - TRBV4-3 TGCGCCAGCAGCCAAGACAGAAATAGCAATCAGCCCCAGCATTTT CASSQDRNSNQPQHF
TRBJ1-2 TRBD1 few TRBV5-1 TGCGCCAGCAGCTGGGGGGACAGGCCGGGCTACACCTTC CASSWGDRPGYTF
TRBJ1-1 - few TRBV7-2 TGTGCCAGCAGAAGGAACAGGGACACTGAAGCTTTCTTT CASRRNRDTEAFF
TRBJ2-3 - once TRBV5-1 TGCGCCAGCAGCTCCCTCTCCCCAGATACGCAGTATTTT CASSSLSPDTQYF
TRBJ2-7 - - TRBV11-2 TGTGCCAGCACTCTTAGTATAGAGGCCTCCTACGAGCAGTACTTC CASTLSIEASYEQYF
TRBJ2-5 - - TRBV19 TGTGCCAGTAGCAGTTCATGGGAGACCCAGTACTTC CASSSSWETQYF
TRBJ1-2 TRBD1 - TRBV29-1 TGCAGCGTTGAGGGCCCGGGACAGGGGGCGCGTGGCTACACCTTC CSVEGPGQGARGYTF
TRBJ2-3 - few TRBV6-4 TGTGCCAGCAGCAACGAAGCTGGCGGGGAACCGTATTTT CASSNEAGGEPYF
TRBJ1-5 - - TRBV19 TGTGCCAGTAGTTACCAGGGCAATCAGCCCCAGCATTTT CASSYQGNQPQHF
TRBJ1-6 - - TRBV7-3 TGTGCCAGCAGCATCCTAGACGGGAATTCACCCCTCCACTTT CASSILDGNSPLHF
TRBJ2-2 - - TRBV12-2 TGTGCAAGTCGCCCCCCGGGCAGGGAAAACACCGGGGAGCTGTTTTTT CASRPPGRENTGELFF
TRBJ1-2 - - TRBV27 TGTGCCAGCAGTTTCGGCGGGTCCAACTATGGCTACACCTTC CASSFGGSNYGYTF
TRBJ1-5 - few TRBV28 TGTGCCAGCAGTTTATCCCCTGGAACAGTTCTCCCGGGGGGCAATCAGCCCCAGCATTTT CASSLSPGTVLPGGNQPQHF
TRBJ2-6 - - TRBV7-2 TGTGCCAGCAGCTTAGCGCCCTACTCTGGGGCCAACGTCCTGACTTTC CASSLAPYSGANVLTF
TRBJ1-1 - once TRBV13 TGTGCCAGCAGCTTAGGACGGGACACTGAAGCTTTCTTT CASSLGRDTEAFF
TRBJ2-2 TRBD1 - TRBV5-4 TGTGCCAGCAGCCGGACAGGGGTATCCGGGGAGCTGTTTTTT CASSRTGVSGELFF
TRBJ1-1 TRBD1 - TRBV19 TGTGCCAGTAGTATGGGACAGCCACCTATAGCTGAAGCTTTCTTT CASSMGQPPIAEAFF
TRBJ2-3 TRBD1 - TRBV11-2 TGTGCCAGCAGCTTTTCCGGGACAGGGTTCACAGATACGCAGTATTTT CASSFSGTGFTDTQYF
TRBJ1-1 - - TRBV7-6 TGTGCCAGCAGAATTGTGCAGGGGAACACTGAAGCTTTCTTT CASRIVQGNTEAFF
TRBJ1-2 TRBD1 - TRBV2 TGTGCCAGCAGGGACAGGGAAGCTAACTATGGCTACACCTTC CASRDREANYGYTF
TRBJ1-2 - - TRBV5-8 TGTGCCAGCACCACGTCGGGGAGTAAAAACTATGGCTACACCTTC CASTTSGSKNYGYTF
TRBJ2-3 TRBD2 - TRBV5-4 TGTGCCAGCAGCGTATCCGGGACTAGCGGAGATACGCAGTATTTT CASSVSGTSGDTQYF
TRBJ1-2 - - TRBV28 TGTGCCAGCAGTTCAGGAGCAGGGGACACTATGGGTGGCTACACCTTC CASSSGAGDTMGGYTF
TRBJ1-1 - once TRBV7-9 TGTGCCAGCATGGGGGCGACTGAAGCTTTCTTT CASMGATEAFF
TRBJ1-1 - - TRBV11-2 TGTGCCAGCAGCTCCCCCCCTAGTAGGATCACGGACACTGAAGCTTTCTTT CASSSPPSRITDTEAFF
TRBJ1-2 - - TRBV30 TGTGCCTGGACGACCGGGGGGTCTTATGGCTACACCTTC CAWTTGGSYGYTF
TRBJ1-2 TRBD1 - TRBV2 TGTGCCAGCAGTTCCGACAGGGGGCGTGGATATGGCTACACCTTC CASSSDRGRGYGYTF
TRBJ2-3 TRBD2 - TRBV27 TGTGCCAGCAGTCCCCGGTGGCTAGCGGGGGGCACAGATACGCAGTATTTT CASSPRWLAGGTDTQYF
TRBJ1-4 - few TRBV7-6 TGTGCCAGCAGCTTACGAACGGAATATCGGGGGGGTGAAAAACTGTTTTTT CASSLRTEYRGGEKLFF
TRBJ1-1 TRBD1 - TRBV15 TGTGCCACCAGCAGAAGGGACAGGTGGCGGAGTGAAGCTTTCTTT CATSRRDRWRSEAFF
TRBJ2-1 - - TRBV6-1 TGTGCCAGCACTACAGGGTGGGCCTACAATGAGCAGTTCTTC CASTTGWAYNEQFF
TRBJ1-5 TRBD1 few TRBV7-9 TGTGCCAGCAGCCCGACGGGACAGGATAATCAGCCCCAGCATTTT CASSPTGQDNQPQHF
TRBJ1-1 - - TRBV7-2 TGTGCCAGCAGCAAAGCCGGGACACTGAACACTGAAGCTTTCTTT CASSKAGTLNTEAFF
TRBJ2-3 - - TRBV4-3 TGCGCCAGCAGCCAAGATGAGGGTGGCACAGATACGCAGTATTTT CASSQDEGGTDTQYF
TRBJ1-1 - - TRBV5-5 TGTGCCAGCAGCTTGGAAGTACAGAACACTGAAGCTTTCTTT CASSLEVQNTEAFF
TRBJ2-1 TRBD1 - TRBV27 TGTGCCAGCAGTTTGAAAACAGGGGGCGATGAGCAGTTCTTC CASSLKTGGDEQFF